This TCR beta chain was profiled in a study of blood T cell repertoires in COVID-19. At the level of the study: Both acute and convalescent COVID-19 samples were obtained from the United States, Italy and Spain.

The CDR3 contains 17 residues. V was trimmed by 5 bases and J by 3 bases, leaving 20 bases between them. CDR1 is SEHNR, CDR2 FQNEAQ, per germline (reference sequence). This clone turned up a few times. Method: immunoSEQ multiplex PCR; TCRdb's copy keeps in-frame clones and lacks some. The profile shows 200,000 to 250,000 clones, around 89% of them singletons. The sequenced material came from PBMCs or T cells enriched from blood (not recorded which). This chain connects TRBV7-9 to TRBJ2-1; D may be TRBD2 (6 bases). The source of this sequence is a woman aged 25 to 39 who had recovered from COVID-19. The CDR3 DNA reads as TGTGCCAGCAGCGCCCGGAGGGTGCGGGAACACTACAATGAGCAGTTCTTC. Residues: CASSARRVREHYNEQFF.